The present TCR beta chain was sequenced within a study of blood T cell repertoires in COVID-19. Profiling relied on immunoSEQ multiplex PCR, and the TCRdb table lists in-frame clones only, not all of them. The sample yields 250,000 to 350,000 clones, roughly nine tenths seen once. Sequenced input: peripheral blood. The TCR was taken from a woman aged 45-65 years who had recovered from COVID-19.

Written as DNA, the CDR3 is TGTGCCAGCAGTTTATATCGGGATCCTAATGAAAAACTGTTTTTT. Encoded protein: CASSLYRDPNEKLFF. The chain carries TRBV28 and TRBJ1-4; no definite D call. The CDR3 is made up of 15 amino acids. CDR1 is MDHEN and CDR2 is SYDVKM in the germline V gene. V was pared by 1 base and J by 3 bases, with 9 bases between.